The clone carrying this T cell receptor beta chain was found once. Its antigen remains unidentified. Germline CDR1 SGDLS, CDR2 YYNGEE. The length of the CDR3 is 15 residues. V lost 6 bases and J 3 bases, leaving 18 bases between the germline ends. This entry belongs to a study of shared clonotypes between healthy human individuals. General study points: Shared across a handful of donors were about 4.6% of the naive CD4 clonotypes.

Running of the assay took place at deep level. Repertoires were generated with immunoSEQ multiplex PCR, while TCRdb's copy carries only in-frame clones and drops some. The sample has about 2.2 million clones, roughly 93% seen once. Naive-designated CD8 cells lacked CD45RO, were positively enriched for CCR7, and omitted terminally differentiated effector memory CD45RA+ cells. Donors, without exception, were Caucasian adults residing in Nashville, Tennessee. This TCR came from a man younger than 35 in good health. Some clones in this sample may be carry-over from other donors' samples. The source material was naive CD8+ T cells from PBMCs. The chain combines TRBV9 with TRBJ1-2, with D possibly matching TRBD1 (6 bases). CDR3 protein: CASTPTGFSDYGYTF. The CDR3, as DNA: TGTGCCAGCACCCCGACAGGATTCTCCGACTATGGCTACACCTTC.